The 28 T cell receptor beta chains given below trace back to one sample, sequenced in a study of T cells in Graves' hyperthyroidism and ophthalmopathy. Amplified TCR beta CDR3 regions derived from RNA transcripts. TCR CDR3 regions were first amplified by RT-PCR with HTBI primers. TCRdb analysed the multiplex PCR reads with MiXCR anew, one entry per CDR3 protein. This table has approximately 500,000 distinct CDR3 sequences, about 45% appearing once. The specimen sequenced was peripheral blood or thyroid tissue (not recorded which). The origin of the receptors is a woman between 18 and 30 years old with Graves' hyperthyroidism.

This clonotype came up a few times. The chain has TRBV6-5 and TRBJ2-3, with TRBD1 identical over 7 bases. Trimming cost V 6 bases and J 6 bases; bases outside gene matches: 9. CDR1 is MNHEY, CDR2 SVGAGI, per germline. The CDR3 is 14 amino acids. DNA of the CDR3: TGTGCCAGCAGAGGGGGCGCGTTATGGGATACGCAGTATTTT. This gives the protein CASRGGALWDTQYF.

The chain employs TRBV29-1 and TRBJ2-5; D is ambiguous. V was shortened by 5 bases and J by 9 bases, with 19 bases between the two germline ends. This CDR3 is 13 amino acids long. Germline V gene data show CDR1 as SQVTM and CDR2 as ANQGSEA. DNA of the CDR3: TGCAGCGTTCGTGCAGGTTCGGATCAGCCCCAGTACTTC. It is translated as CSVRAGSDQPQYF.

The rearrangement uses TRBV6-1 and TRBJ2-2; D call uncertain. V was shortened by 3 bases and J by 3 bases, with 5 bases between the two germline ends. The CDR3 is 13 residues long. Germline assignment: CDR1 MNHNS and CDR2 SASEGT. The CDR3 DNA sequence: TGTGCCAGCAGTGATCCGCACACCGGGGAGCTGTTTTTT. This codes for CASSDPHTGELFF.

The V call is TRBV6-4, the J call TRBJ2-2; the match to TRBD1 covers 8 bases. The CDR3 is 15 amino acids. Trimming took 3 bases from V and 0 from J; bases not matched to a gene: 0. Germline lookup yields CDR1 MRHNA and CDR2 SNTAGT. This CDR3 reads CASSEQGANTGELFF. The CDR3 DNA reads TGTGCCAGCAGTGAACAGGGGGCGAACACCGGGGAGCTGTTTTTT.

This clonotype was picked up many times. This chain connects TRBV5-6 to TRBJ1-5; no firm D call. Germline V gene lookup returns CDR1 SGHDT and CDR2 YYEEEE. With 2 bases removed from V and 0 bases from J, the gap between germline ends came to 9 bases. This CDR3 spans 15 amino acids. The CDR3 loop is CASSFLRDSNQPQHF. DNA of the CDR3: TGTGCCAGCAGCTTTTTAAGGGATAGCAATCAGCCCCAGCATTTT. The complete variable domain, with remaining parts taken from reference TRBV5-6 and TRBJ1-5, reads DAGVTQSPTHLIKTRGQQVTLRCSPKSGHDTVSWYQQALGQGPQFIFQYYEEEERQRGNFPDRFSGHQFPNYSSELNVNALLLGDSALYLCASSFLRDSNQPQHFGDGTRLSIL.

This clonotype was recorded at least ten times. The genes are TRBV11-2 and TRBJ2-7; 7 bases map to TRBD1. Germline V gene sequence: CDR1 SGHAT, CDR2 FQNNGV. The J segment lost 0 bases and the V segment lost 6 bases, leaving 5 bases of the junction unmatched. CDR3 length: 14 residues. CDR3 bases: TGTGCCAGCAGTCGTCGACAGGGCTCCTACGAGCAGTACTTC. Translated: CASSRRQGSYEQYF.

This clonotype was counted ten times or more. V usage is TRBV9 and J usage is TRBJ2-2; D is possibly TRBD1 or TRBD2 (5 bases each). Germline values: CDR1 SGDLS, CDR2 YYNGEE. Trimming removed 0 bases at V and 2 bases at J, with 11 bases between. This CDR3 is 16 amino acids long. The CDR3 nucleotides read TGTGCCAGCAGCGTAGCGGTGGGACGTAACACCGGGGAGCTGTTTTTT. This encodes CASSVAVGRNTGELFF.

V is TRBV11-2 and J is TRBJ2-7; 7 nucleotides match TRBD2. J gave up 7 bases and V 5 bases, and 11 bases lay outside the gene matches. This CDR3 is 14 amino acids long. Germline-derived CDR1 and CDR2 are SGHAT and FQNNGV. CDR3 nucleotide sequence: TGTGCCAGCAGCCCGTGGACTAGTTCGGGAGAGCAGTACTTC. Its protein product is CASSPWTSSGEQYF. The full variable domain, completed using reference TRBV11-2 and TRBJ2-7, is EAGVAQSPRYKIIEKRQSVAFWCNPISGHATLYWYQQILGQGPKLLIQFQNNGVVDDSQLPKDRFSAERLKGVDSTLKIQPAKLEDSAVYLCASSPWTSSGEQYFGPGTRLTVT.

This clonotype was counted only a few times. The rearrangement uses TRBV20-1 and TRBJ2-1; D uncertain. The germline V gene has CDR1 DFQATT and CDR2 SNEGSKA (reference sequence). This CDR3 spans 14 amino acids. Trimming cost V 0 bases and J 0 bases, with 6 bases left between them. The CDR3 region has the DNA TGCAGTGCTAGAGATGAGCGCTCCTACAATGAGCAGTTCTTC. Translation: CSARDERSYNEQFF.

The rearrangement joins TRBV2 to TRBJ1-4; D might be TRBD1 (5 bases). Trimming took 4 bases from V and 3 from J, leaving 15 bases between them. The CDR3 loop spans 16 amino acids. From germline, CDR1 is SNHLY and CDR2 FYNNEI. In DNA, the CDR3 is TGTGCCAGCAGTGTCGATGGGGGTCTCGCTAATGAAAAACTGTTTTTT. Its protein is CASSVDGGLANEKLFF.

This sequence joins TRBV20-1 and TRBJ2-5; TRBD1 is a possible D gene (6 bases). The better agreement between TRBJ2-4 and the DNA end casts doubt on the J call. The CDR3 sequence is 13 residues long. Germline V gene data show CDR1 as DFQATT and CDR2 as SNEGSKA (reference sequence). The CDR3 DNA sequence: TGCAGTGCTAGCCTAGGGGGCAAAAACATTCAGTACTTC. It specifies CSASLGGKNIQYF.

V is TRBV15 and J is TRBJ1-1, with D perhaps matching TRBD1 (6 bases). The germline gives CDR1 LNHNV, CDR2 YYDKDF (reference sequence). The CDR3 is 16 residues long. The V end was cut by 3 bases, the J end by 3 bases, with 17 bases between. The CDR3 here is CATSSPYWGQDTEAFF. CDR3 DNA: TGTGCCACCAGCAGTCCCTATTGGGGGCAGGACACTGAAGCTTTCTTT.

Notes on this clonotype: The junction shows a germline mismatch at one end, possibly a read error. This chain joins TRBV7-3 and TRBJ1-5; 11 positions agree with TRBD1. The CDR3 runs to 17 residues. CDR1 and CDR2 from the germline V gene are SGHTA and FQGTGA. CDR3 in amino acids: CASSQLPGTGGNQPQHF. The CDR3 coding sequence is TGCGCCAGCAGCCAATTGCCAGGGACAGGGGGTAATCAGCCCCAGCATTTT. Full variable domain (rest looked up from reference TRBV7-3 and TRBJ1-5): GAGVSQTPSNKVTEKGKYVELRCDPISGHTALYWYRQSLGQGPEFLIYFQGTGAADDSGLPNDRFFAVRPEGSVSTLKIQRTERGDSAVYLCASSQLPGTGGNQPQHFGDGTRLSIL.

The rearrangement joins TRBV7-2 to TRBJ1-5; D gene uncertain. Germline CDR1 is SGHTA and CDR2 is FQGNSA. There are 15 residues in the CDR3. Trimming shortened V by 5 bases and J by 3 bases, and 14 bases separated the two germline ends. This CDR3 reads CASSSAGAPNQPQHF. For the CDR3, the DNA is TGTGCCAGCAGCAGCGCGGGAGCCCCCAATCAGCCCCAGCATTTT.

Ten or more counts support this clonotype. V usage is TRBV5-1 and J usage is TRBJ1-1; TRBD1 matches at 8 bases. V was clipped by 4 bases and J by 3 bases; unmatched bases: 2. The CDR3 is made up of 13 amino acids. CDR1 is SGHRS, CDR2 YFSETQ, per germline. The CDR3 region has the DNA TGCGCCAGCAGCCAGGACAGGGACACTGAAGCTTTCTTT. It specifies CASSQDRDTEAFF.

This clonotype has at least ten counts. The V gene is TRBV4-1, the J gene TRBJ2-5; 7 bases are a match to TRBD2. The CDR3 covers 14 residues. V lost 2 bases to trimming and J lost 5 bases; unmatched junction nucleotides: 5. The germline V gene encodes CDR1 MGHRA and CDR2 YSYEKL. The CDR3 DNA follows: TGCGCCAGCAGCCAACCGACTAGCTGGGAGACCCAGTACTTC. This gives the protein CASSQPTSWETQYF.

This chain uses TRBV19 with TRBJ2-3; D is undetermined. The V end lost 5 bases, the J end lost 2 bases, and 8 bases lay between the germline ends. The CDR3 length is 13 residues. Germline lookup yields CDR1 LNHDA and CDR2 SQIVND (reference sequence). The CDR3 is CASSPQNTDTQYF. CDR3 DNA: TGTGCCAGTAGTCCCCAAAACACAGATACGCAGTATTTT.

The chain uses TRBV29-1 and TRBJ2-7; maybe TRBD2 (5 bases). There are 14 residues in the CDR3. V was cut by 5 bases and J by 7 bases, with 21 bases left in between. The germline gives CDR1 SQVTM, CDR2 ANQGSEA. In DNA, the CDR3 is TGCAGCGTTCTTGGACGGGAAAGACTCAATGAGCAGTACTTC. This gives the protein CSVLGRERLNEQYF.

J is TRBJ2-1 and V is TRBV19; 10 bases fit TRBD2. This CDR3 has 18 amino acids. From germline, CDR1 is LNHDA and CDR2 SQIVND (reference sequence). J was trimmed by 4 bases and V by 7 bases; bases with no gene match: 16. DNA for the CDR3: TGTGCCAGTACAGCGGGAGGGCAGTTCCTTGGCGATTACAATGAGCAGTTCTTC. Protein product: CASTAGGQFLGDYNEQFF.

This clonotype occurred many times. The chain recombines TRBV6-6 with TRBJ1-4; weak D call: TRBD1 (5 bases). V dropped 2 bases and J dropped 0 bases, with 7 bases sitting between them. There are 15 residues in the CDR3. Germline V CDR1 and CDR2: MNHNY, SVGAGI (reference sequence). The CDR3 bases are TGTGCCAGCAGTTACCTAGGGGCAACTAATGAAAAACTGTTTTTT. It translates to CASSYLGATNEKLFF.

The rearrangement uses TRBV4-2 and TRBJ2-2, with 11 bases fitting TRBD2. V was clipped by 5 bases and J by 4 bases; unmatched bases: 6. CDR1 and CDR2 from the germline V gene are LGHNA and YNFKEQ. The length of the CDR3 is 16 residues. DNA for the CDR3: TGTGCCAGCAGCTTTAGCGGGAGGGCCGGCACCGGGGAGCTGTTTTTT. This codes for CASSFSGRAGTGELFF.

The rearrangement uses TRBV10-3 and TRBJ1-2; D is uncertain. Trimming shortened V by 7 bases and J by 3 bases, and 24 bases separated the two germline ends. CDR1 is ENHRY and CDR2 is SYGVKD in the germline V gene. This CDR3 is built from 17 residues. The DNA of the CDR3 is TGTGCCATCACTGGGGAGAGGCTGCTCGAGCAATACTATGGCTACACCTTC. Amino acid sequence: CAITGERLLEQYYGYTF.

The CDR3 is CASSTRQGGKNIQYF. The CDR3, as DNA: TGTGCCAGTAGTACACGACAGGGGGGCAAAAACATTCAGTACTTC. The rearrangement links TRBV19 to TRBJ2-7, with 9 bases that match TRBD1. The J call may be incorrect, as the DNA end agrees better with TRBJ2-4. The germline V gene has CDR1 LNHDA and CDR2 SQIVND (reference sequence). This CDR3 is 15 amino acids long.

The genes are TRBV20-1 and TRBJ2-5; 10 bases are shared with TRBD2. Germline assignment: CDR1 DFQATT and CDR2 SNEGSKA (reference sequence). V was clipped by 3 bases and J by 2 bases; unmatched bases: 6. This CDR3 region has 15 residues. The CDR3 here is CSASGSGRAQETQYF. CDR3 coding DNA: TGCAGTGCTAGCGGAAGCGGGAGGGCGCAAGAGACCCAGTACTTC.

The gene calls are TRBV7-9 and TRBJ1-1; no firm D call. V lost 6 bases and J lost 14, with 22 bases in between. The CDR3 covers 13 residues. Germline CDR1 reads SEHNR; CDR2 reads FQNEAQ (reference sequence). The DNA for the CDR3 is TGTGCCAGCAGTGCTAGCGGATACAATGAGCAGTTCTTT. It encodes CASSASGYNEQFF.

The chain recombines TRBV9 with TRBJ2-3; 10 bases agree with TRBD2. CDR3 length: 16 amino acids. Germline V gives CDR1 SGDLS, CDR2 YYNGEE. Trimming removed 5 bases from V and 0 bases from J; junction bases left unmatched: 6. The CDR3 nucleotides read TGTGCCAGCAGGCCCCCGGGACTAGCGAGCACAGATACGCAGTATTTT. It yields the protein CASRPPGLASTDTQYF.

This clonotype was recorded at least ten times. V is TRBV6-6 and J is TRBJ1-2; perhaps TRBD1 as D (6 bases). The CDR3 covers 14 residues. The V end was cut by 7 bases, the J end by 8 bases, with 20 bases between. Germline lookup yields CDR1 MNHNY and CDR2 SVGAGI (reference sequence). The CDR3, as DNA: TGTGCCAGCATCCAGGGTGGCAGGACAGAGGGCTACACCTTC. Its protein is CASIQGGRTEGYTF.

This clonotype was counted ten times or more. For the CDR3, the DNA is TGTGCCAGCAGCTTGGAACGGGGAGATTCACCCCTCCACTTT. Protein product: CASSLERGDSPLHF. The chain recombines TRBV5-6 with TRBJ1-6; D remains unclear. The germline CDR1 and CDR2 sequences are SGHDT and YYEEEE. This CDR3 is built from 14 residues. The V and J ends lost 0 bases and 8 bases respectively, with 9 bases between them.